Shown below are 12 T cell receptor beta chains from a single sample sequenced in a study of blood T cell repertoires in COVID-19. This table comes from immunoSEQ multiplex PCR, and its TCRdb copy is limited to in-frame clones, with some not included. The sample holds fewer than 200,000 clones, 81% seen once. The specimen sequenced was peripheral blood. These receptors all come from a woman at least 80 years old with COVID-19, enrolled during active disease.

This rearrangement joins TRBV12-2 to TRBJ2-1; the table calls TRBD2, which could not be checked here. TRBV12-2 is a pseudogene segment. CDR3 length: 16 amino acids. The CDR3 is CASRLALAGGLNEQFF. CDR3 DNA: TGTGCAAGTCGCTTAGCCCTAGCGGGGGGGCTGAATGAGCAGTTCTTC.

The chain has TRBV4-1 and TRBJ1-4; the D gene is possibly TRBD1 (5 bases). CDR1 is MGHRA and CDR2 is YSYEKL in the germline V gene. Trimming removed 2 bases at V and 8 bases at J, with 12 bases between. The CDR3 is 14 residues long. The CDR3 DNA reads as TGCGCCAGCAGCCAAAACCAGGGCGGCGAAAAACTGTTTTTT. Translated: CASSQNQGGEKLFF.

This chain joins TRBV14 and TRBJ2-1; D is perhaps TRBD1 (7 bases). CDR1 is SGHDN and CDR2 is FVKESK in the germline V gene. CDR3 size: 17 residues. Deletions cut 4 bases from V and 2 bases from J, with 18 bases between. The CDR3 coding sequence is TGTGCCAGCAGCCGTCCCAGGGGGGTGTTCGCCTACAATGAGCAGTTCTTC. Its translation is CASSRPRGVFAYNEQFF.

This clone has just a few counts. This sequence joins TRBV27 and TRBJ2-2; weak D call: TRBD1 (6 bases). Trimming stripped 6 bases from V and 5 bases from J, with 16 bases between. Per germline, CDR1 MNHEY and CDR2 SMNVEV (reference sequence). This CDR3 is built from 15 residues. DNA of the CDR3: TGTGCCAGCAGGGCCCGGACAACAGGGACCGGGGAGCTGTTTTTT. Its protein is CASRARTTGTGELFF.

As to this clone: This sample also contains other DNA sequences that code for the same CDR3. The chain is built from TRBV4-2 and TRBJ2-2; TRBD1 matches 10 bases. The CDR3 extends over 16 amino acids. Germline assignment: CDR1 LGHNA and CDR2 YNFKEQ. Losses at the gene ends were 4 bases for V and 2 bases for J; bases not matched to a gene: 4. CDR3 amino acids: CASSRRQGANTGELFF. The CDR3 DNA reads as TGTGCCAGCAGCCGCAGACAGGGGGCTAACACCGGGGAGCTGTTTTTT.

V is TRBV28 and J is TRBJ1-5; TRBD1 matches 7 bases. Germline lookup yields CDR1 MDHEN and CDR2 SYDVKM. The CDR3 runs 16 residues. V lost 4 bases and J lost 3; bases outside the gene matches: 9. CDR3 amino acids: CASSSWDRLHNQPQHF. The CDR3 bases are TGTGCCAGCAGTTCCTGGGACAGACTACACAATCAGCCCCAGCATTTT.

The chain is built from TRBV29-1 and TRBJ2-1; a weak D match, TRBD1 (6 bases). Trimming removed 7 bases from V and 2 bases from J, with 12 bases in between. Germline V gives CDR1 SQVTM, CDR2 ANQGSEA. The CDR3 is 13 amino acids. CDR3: CSASDRTYNEQFF. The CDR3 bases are TGCAGCGCCTCCGACAGGACCTACAATGAGCAGTTCTTC.

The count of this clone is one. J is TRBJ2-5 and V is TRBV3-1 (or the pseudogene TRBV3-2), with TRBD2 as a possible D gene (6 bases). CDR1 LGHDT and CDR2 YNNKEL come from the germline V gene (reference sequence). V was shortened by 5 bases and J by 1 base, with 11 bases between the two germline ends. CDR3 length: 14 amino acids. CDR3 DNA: TGTGCCAGCAGCTACGGGACTGCCCAAGAGACCCAGTACTTC. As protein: CASSYGTAQETQYF.

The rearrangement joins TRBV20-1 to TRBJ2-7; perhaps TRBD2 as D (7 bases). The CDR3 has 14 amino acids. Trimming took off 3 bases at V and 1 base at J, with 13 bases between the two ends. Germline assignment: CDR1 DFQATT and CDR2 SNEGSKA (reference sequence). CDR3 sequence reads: CSASRGTKSYEQYF. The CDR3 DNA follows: TGCAGTGCTAGTAGGGGGACTAAATCCTACGAGCAGTACTTC.

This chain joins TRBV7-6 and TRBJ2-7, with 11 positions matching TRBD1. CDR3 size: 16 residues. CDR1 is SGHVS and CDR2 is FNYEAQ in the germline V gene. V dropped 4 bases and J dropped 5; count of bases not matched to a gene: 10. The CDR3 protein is CASSSRLGQGGHEQYF. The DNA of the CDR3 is TGTGCCAGCAGCTCACGACTGGGACAGGGGGGCCACGAGCAGTACTTC.

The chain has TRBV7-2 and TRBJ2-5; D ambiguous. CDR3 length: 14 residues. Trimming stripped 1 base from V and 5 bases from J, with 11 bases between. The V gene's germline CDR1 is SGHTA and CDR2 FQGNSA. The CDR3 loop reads CASSLEASRETQYF. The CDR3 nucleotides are TGTGCCAGCAGCTTAGAAGCTAGTAGGGAGACCCAGTACTTC.

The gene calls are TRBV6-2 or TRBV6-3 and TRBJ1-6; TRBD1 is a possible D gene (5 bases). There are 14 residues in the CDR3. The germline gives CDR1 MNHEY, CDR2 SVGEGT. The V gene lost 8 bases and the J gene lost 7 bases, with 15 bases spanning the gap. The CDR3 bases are TGTGCCAGCGGCCCGGGGCTAGAGAATTCACCCCTCCACTTT. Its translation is CASGPGLENSPLHF.